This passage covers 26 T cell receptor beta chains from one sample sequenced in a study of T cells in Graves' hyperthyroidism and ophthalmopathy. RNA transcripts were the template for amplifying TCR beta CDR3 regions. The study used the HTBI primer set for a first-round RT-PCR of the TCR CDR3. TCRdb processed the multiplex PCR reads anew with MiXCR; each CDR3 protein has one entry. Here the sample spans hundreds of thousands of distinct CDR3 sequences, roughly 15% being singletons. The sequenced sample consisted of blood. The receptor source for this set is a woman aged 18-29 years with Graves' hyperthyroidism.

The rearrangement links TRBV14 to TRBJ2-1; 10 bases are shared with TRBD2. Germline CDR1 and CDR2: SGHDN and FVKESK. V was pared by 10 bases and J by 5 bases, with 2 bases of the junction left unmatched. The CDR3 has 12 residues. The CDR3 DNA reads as TGTGCCACCGGACTAGCGGACAATGAGCAGTTCTTC. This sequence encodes CATGLADNEQFF.

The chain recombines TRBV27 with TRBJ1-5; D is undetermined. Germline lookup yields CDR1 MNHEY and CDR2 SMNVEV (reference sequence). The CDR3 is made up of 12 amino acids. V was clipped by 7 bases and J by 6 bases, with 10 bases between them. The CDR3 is CASKSGFQPQHF. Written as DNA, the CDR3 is TGTGCCAGCAAGAGTGGTTTTCAGCCCCAGCATTTT.

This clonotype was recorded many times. The CDR3 sequence: CASSSGPQNQDTQYF. CDR3 in DNA: TGTGCCAGCAGCTCGGGACCCCAGAACCAGGATACGCAGTATTTT. The rearrangement uses TRBV7-2 and TRBJ2-3, with D perhaps assigned TRBD1 or TRBD2 (5 bases each). The CDR3 loop spans 15 amino acids. Trimming pared 4 bases from V and 6 bases from J, leaving 17 bases between. The V gene's germline CDR1 is SGHTA and CDR2 FQGNSA.

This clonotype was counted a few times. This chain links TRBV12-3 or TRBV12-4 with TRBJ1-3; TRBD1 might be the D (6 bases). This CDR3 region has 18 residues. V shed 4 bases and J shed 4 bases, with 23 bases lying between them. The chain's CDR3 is CASSSPGVWNMNGNTIYF. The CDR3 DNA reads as TGTGCCAGCAGTTCCCCAGGGGTTTGGAATATGAACGGAAACACCATATATTTT.

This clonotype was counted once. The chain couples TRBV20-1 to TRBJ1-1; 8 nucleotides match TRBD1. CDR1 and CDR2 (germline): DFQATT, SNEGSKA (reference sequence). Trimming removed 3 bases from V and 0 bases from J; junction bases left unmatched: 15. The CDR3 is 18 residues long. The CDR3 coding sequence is TGCAGTGCTAGCCCAGCGTCAGGGGGCCGATACATGAACACTGAAGCTTTCTTT. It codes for CSASPASGGRYMNTEAFF.

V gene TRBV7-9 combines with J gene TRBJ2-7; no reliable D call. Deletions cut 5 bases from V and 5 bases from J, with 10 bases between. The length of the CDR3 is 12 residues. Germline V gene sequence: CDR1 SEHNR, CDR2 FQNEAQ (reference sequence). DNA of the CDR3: TGTGCCAGCAGCCGCCTAGGCAACGAGCAGTACTTC. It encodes CASSRLGNEQYF.

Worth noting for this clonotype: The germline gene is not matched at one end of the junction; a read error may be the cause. The CDR3 here is CAGSGGRNTEAFF. As DNA, the CDR3 is TGTGCCGGCAGCGGGGGACGGAACACTGAAGCTTTCTTT. V gene TRBV7-9 combines with J gene TRBJ1-1, with D possibly TRBD1 on 5 matching bases. CDR1 and CDR2 from the germline V gene are SEHNR and FQNEAQ (reference sequence). CDR3 length: 13 amino acids.

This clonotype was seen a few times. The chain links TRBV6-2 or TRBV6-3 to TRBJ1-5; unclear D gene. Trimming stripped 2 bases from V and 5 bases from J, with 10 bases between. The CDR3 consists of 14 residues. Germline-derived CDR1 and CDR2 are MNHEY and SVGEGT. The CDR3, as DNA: TGTGCCAGCAGTTACCCGGACCGGTATCAGCCCCAGCATTTT. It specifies CASSYPDRYQPQHF.

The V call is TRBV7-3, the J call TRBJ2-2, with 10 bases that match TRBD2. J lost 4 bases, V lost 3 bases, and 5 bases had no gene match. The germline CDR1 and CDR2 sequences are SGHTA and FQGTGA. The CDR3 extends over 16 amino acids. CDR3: CASSFTIAGGTGELFF. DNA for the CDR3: TGTGCCAGCAGCTTCACGATAGCGGGAGGCACCGGGGAGCTGTTTTTT.

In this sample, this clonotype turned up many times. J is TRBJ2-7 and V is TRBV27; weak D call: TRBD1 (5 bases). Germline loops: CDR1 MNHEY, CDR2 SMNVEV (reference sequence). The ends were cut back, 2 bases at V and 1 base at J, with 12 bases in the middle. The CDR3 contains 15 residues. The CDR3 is CASSLTGLSSYEQYF. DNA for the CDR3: TGTGCCAGCAGTTTAACAGGATTATCTTCCTACGAGCAGTACTTC.

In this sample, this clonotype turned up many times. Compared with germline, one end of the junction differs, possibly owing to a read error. CDR3 nucleotide sequence: TGTGCCAGCGGTTTAGGGACTAGCGGTACCGGGGAGCTGTTTTTT. This sequence encodes CASGLGTSGTGELFF. The chain combines TRBV12-3 or TRBV12-4 with TRBJ2-2; 11 positions match TRBD2. This CDR3 has 15 amino acids.

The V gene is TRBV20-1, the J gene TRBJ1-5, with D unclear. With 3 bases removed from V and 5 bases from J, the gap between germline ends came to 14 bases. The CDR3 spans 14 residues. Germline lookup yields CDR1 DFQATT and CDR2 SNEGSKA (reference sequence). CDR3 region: CSASQSGTYQPQHF. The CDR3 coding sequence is TGCAGTGCTAGTCAATCAGGAACTTATCAGCCCCAGCATTTT.

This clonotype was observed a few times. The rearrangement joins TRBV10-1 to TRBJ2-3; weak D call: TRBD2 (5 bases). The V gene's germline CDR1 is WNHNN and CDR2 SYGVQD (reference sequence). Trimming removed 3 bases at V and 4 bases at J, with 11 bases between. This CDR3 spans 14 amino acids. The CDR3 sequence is CASSDPSSPDTQYF. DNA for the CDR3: TGCGCCAGCAGTGACCCTAGCTCTCCAGATACGCAGTATTTT.

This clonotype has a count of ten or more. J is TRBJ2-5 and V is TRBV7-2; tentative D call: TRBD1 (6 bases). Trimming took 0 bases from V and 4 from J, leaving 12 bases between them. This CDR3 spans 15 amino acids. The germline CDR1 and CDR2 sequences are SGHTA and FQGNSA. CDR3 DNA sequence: TGTGCCAGCAGCTTAGCGACAGGTCGATTAGAGACCCAGTACTTC. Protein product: CASSLATGRLETQYF.

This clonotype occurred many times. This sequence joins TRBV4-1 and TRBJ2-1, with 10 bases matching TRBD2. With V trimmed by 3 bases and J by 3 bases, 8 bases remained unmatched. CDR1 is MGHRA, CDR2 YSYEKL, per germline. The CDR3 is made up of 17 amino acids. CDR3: CASSQYRTSGGYNEQFF. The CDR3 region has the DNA TGCGCCAGCAGCCAGTATCGGACTAGCGGAGGCTACAATGAGCAGTTCTTC.

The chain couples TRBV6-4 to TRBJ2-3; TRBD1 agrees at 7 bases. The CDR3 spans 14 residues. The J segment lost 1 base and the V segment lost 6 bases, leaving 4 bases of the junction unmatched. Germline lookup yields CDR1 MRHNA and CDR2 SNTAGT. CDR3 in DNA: TGTGCCAGCAGGACAGGGAGCGGCACAGATACGCAGTATTTT. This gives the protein CASRTGSGTDTQYF.

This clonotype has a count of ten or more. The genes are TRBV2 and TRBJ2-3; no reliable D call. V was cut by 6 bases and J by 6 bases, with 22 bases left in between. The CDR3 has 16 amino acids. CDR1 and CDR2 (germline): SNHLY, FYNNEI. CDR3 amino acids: CASRGMAVGPSDTQYF. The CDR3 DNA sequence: TGTGCCAGCAGGGGGATGGCGGTCGGCCCCTCCGATACGCAGTATTTT.

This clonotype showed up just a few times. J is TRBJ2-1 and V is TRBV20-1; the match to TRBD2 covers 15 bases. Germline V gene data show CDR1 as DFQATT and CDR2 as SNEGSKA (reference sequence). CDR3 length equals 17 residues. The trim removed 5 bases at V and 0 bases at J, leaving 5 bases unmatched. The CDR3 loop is CSARGLAGGSSYNEQFF. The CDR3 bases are TGCAGTGCTCGGGGACTAGCGGGAGGTAGCTCCTACAATGAGCAGTTCTTC.

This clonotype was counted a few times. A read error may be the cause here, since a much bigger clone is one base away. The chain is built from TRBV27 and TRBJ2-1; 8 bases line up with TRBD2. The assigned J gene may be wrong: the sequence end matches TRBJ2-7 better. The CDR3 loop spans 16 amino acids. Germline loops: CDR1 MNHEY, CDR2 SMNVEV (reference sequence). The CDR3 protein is CASSPILAGVANEQYF. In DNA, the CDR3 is TGTGCCAGCAGCCCAATTCTAGCGGGTGTAGCCAATGAGCAGTACTTC.

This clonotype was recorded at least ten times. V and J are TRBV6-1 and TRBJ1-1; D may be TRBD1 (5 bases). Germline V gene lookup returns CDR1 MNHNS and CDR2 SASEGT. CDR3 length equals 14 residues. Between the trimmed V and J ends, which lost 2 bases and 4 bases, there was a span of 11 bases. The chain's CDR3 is CASSEHRTLTEAFF. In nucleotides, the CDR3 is TGTGCCAGCAGTGAACACAGGACCCTCACTGAAGCTTTCTTT.

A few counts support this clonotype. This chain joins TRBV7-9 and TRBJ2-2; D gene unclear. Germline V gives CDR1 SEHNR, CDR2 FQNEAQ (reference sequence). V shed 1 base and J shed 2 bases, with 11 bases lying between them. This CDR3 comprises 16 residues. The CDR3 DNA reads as TGTGCCAGCAGCTTAGTGGGTAGCTCTAACACCGGGGAGCTGTTTTTT. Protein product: CASSLVGSSNTGELFF.

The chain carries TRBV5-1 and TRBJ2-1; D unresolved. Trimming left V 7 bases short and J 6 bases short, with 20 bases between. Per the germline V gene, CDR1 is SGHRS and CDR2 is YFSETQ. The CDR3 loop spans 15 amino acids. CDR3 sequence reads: CASAPGPSPSNEQFF. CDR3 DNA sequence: TGCGCCAGCGCCCCAGGACCTTCCCCCAGCAATGAGCAGTTCTTC. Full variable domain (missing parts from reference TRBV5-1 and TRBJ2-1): KAGVTQTPRYLIKTRGQQVTLSCSPISGHRSVSWYQQTPGQGLQFLFEYFSETQRNKGNFPGRFSGRQFSNSRSEMNVSTLELGDSALYLCASAPGPSPSNEQFFGPGTRLTVL.

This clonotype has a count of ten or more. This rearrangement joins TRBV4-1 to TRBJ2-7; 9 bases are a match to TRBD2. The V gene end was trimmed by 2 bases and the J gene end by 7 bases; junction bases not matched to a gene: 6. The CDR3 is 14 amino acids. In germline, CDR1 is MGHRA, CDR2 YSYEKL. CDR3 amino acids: CASSQLAGVGEQYF. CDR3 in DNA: TGCGCCAGCAGCCAATTAGCGGGAGTGGGAGAGCAGTACTTC.

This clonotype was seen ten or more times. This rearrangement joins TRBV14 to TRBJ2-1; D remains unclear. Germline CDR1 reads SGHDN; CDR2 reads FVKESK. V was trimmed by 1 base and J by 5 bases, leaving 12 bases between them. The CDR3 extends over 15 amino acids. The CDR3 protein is CASSQAGLPDNEQFF. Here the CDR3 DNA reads TGTGCCAGCAGCCAAGCTGGTCTGCCCGACAATGAGCAGTTCTTC.

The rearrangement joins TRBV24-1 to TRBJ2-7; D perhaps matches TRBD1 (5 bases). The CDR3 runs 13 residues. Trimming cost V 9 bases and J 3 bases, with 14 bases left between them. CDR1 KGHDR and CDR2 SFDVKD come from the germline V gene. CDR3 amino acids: CATSGKGYYEQYF. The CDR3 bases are TGTGCCACCTCAGGGAAGGGTTACTACGAGCAGTACTTC.

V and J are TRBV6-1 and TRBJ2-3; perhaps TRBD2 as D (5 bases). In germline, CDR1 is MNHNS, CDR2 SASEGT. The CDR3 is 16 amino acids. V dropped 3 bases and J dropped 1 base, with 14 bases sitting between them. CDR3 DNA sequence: TGTGCCAGCAGTGACGGTAGCGTTTGGGGCACAGATACGCAGTATTTT. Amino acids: CASSDGSVWGTDTQYF.